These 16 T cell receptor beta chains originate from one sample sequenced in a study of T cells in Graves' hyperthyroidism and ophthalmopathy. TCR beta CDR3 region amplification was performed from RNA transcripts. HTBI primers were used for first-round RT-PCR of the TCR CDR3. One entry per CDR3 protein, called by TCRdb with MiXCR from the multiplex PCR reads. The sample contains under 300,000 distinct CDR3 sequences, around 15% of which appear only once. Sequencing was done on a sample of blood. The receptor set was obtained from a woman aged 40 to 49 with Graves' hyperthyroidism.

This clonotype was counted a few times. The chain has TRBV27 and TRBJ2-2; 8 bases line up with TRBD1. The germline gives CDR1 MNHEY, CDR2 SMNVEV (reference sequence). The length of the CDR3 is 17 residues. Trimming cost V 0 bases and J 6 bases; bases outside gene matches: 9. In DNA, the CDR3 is TGTGCCAGCAGTTTATCAATAAACAGGGGGAGAGCCGGGGAGCTGTTTTTT. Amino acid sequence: CASSLSINRGRAGELFF.

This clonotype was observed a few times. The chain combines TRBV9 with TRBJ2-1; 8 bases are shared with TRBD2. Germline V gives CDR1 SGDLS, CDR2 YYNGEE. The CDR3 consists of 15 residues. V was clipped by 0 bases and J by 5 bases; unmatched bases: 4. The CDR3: CASSVAGGIHNEQFF. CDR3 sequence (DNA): TGTGCCAGCAGCGTAGCGGGGGGGATTCACAATGAGCAGTTCTTC.

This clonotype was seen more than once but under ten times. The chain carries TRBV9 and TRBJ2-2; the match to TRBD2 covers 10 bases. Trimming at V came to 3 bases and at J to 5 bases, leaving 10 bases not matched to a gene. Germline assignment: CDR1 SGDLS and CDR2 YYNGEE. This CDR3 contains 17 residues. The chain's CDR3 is CASSALGTSVGTGELFF. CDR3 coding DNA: TGTGCCAGCAGCGCCTTGGGGACTAGCGTTGGGACCGGGGAGCTGTTTTTT. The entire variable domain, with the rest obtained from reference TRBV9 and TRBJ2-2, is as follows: DSGVTQTPKHLITATGQRVTLRCSPRSGDLSVYWYQQSLDQGLQFLIQYYNGEERAKGNILERFSAQQFPDLHSELNLSSLELGDSALYFCASSALGTSVGTGELFFGEGSRLTVL.

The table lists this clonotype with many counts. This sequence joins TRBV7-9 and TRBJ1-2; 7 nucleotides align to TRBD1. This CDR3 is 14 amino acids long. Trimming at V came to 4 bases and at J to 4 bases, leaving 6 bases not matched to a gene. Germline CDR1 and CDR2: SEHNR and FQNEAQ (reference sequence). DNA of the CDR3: TGTGCCAGCAGCTCGAGACAGGGATCCTATGGCTACACCTTC. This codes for CASSSRQGSYGYTF.

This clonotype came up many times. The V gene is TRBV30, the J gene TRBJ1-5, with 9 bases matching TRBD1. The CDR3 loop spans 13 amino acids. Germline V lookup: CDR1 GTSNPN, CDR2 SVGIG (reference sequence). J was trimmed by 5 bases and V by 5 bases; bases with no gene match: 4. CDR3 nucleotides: TGTGCCTGGGGGGACAGGGCGGATCAGCCCCAGCATTTT. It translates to CAWGDRADQPQHF.

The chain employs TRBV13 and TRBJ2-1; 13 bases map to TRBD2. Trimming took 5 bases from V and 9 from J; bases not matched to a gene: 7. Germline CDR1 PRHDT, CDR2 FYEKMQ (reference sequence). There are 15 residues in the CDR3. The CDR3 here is CASSLLAGGPSEQFF. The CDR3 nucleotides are TGTGCCAGCAGCCTACTAGCGGGAGGGCCATCTGAGCAGTTCTTC.

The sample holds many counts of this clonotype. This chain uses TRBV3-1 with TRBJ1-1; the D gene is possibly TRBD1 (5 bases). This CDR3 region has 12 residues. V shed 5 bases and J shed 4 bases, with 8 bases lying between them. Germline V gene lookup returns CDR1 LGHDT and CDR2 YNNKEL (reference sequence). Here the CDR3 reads CASSRGVTEAFF. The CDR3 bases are TGTGCCAGCAGCAGGGGAGTCACTGAAGCTTTCTTT.

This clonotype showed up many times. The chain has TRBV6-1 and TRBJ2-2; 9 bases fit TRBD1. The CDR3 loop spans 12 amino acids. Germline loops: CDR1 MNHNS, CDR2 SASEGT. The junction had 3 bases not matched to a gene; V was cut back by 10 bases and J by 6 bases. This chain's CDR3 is CATDRGAGELFF. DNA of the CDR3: TGTGCCACGGACAGGGGAGCCGGGGAGCTGTTTTTT.

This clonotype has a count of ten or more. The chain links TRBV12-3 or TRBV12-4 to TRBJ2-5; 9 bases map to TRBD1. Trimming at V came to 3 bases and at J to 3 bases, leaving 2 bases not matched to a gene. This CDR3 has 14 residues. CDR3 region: CASSFRQGEETQYF. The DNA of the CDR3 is TGTGCCAGCAGTTTCCGACAGGGGGAAGAGACCCAGTACTTC.

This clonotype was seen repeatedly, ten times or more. CDR3 sequence: CASTDRLVYEQYF. Here the CDR3 DNA reads TGTGCCAGCACCGATCGGCTAGTCTACGAGCAGTACTTC. V gene TRBV7-9 combines with J gene TRBJ2-7; D is uncertain. Trimming stripped 7 bases from V and 3 bases from J, with 13 bases between. This CDR3 comprises 13 residues. Germline V gene lookup returns CDR1 SEHNR and CDR2 FQNEAQ (reference sequence).

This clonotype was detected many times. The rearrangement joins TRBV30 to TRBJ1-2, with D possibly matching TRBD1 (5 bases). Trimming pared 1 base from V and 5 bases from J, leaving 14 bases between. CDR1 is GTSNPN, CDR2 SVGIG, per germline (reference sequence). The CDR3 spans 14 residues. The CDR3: CAWSGGRKDYGYTF. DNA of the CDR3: TGTGCCTGGAGTGGGGGACGGAAAGATTATGGCTACACCTTC.

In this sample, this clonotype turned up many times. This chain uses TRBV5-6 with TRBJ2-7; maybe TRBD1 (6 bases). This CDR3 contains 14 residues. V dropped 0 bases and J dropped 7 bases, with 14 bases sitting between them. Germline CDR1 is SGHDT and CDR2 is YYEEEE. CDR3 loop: CASSLGAGVREQYF. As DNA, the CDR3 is TGTGCCAGCAGCTTGGGGGCAGGGGTAAGGGAGCAGTACTTC. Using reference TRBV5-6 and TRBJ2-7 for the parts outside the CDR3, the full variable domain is DAGVTQSPTHLIKTRGQQVTLRCSPKSGHDTVSWYQQALGQGPQFIFQYYEEEERQRGNFPDRFSGHQFPNYSSELNVNALLLGDSALYLCASSLGAGVREQYFGPGTRLTVT.

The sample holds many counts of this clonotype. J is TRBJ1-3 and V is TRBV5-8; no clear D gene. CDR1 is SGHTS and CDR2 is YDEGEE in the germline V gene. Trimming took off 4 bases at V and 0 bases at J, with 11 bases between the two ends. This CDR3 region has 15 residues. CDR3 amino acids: CASSIGGNSGNTIYF. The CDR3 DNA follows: TGTGCCAGCAGCATCGGAGGTAACTCTGGAAACACCATATATTTT.

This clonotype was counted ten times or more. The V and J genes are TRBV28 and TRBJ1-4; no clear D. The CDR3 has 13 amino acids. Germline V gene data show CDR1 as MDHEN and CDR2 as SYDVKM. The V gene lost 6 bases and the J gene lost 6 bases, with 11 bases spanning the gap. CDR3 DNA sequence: TGTGCCAGCAGGACGCAAGGAGATGAAAAACTGTTTTTT. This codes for CASRTQGDEKLFF. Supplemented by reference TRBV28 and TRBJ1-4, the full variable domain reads DVKVTQSSRYLVKRTGEKVFLECVQDMDHENMFWYRQDPGLGLRLIYFSYDVKMKEKGDIPEGYSVSREKKERFSLILESASTNQTSMYLCASRTQGDEKLFFGSGTQLSVL.

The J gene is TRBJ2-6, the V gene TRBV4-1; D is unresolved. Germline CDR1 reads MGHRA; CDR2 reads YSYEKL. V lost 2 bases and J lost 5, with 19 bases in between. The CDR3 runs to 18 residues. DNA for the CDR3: TGCGCCAGCAGCCAAAAATTTGTACCCCACGACAGGGCCAACGTCCTGACTTTC. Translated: CASSQKFVPHDRANVLTF.

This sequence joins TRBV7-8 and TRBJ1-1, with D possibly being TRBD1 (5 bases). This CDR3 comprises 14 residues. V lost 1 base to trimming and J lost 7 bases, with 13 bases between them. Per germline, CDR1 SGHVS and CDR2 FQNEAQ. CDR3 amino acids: CASSLVGGGDEAFF. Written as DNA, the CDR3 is TGTGCCAGCAGCTTAGTGGGCGGGGGGGATGAAGCTTTCTTT.